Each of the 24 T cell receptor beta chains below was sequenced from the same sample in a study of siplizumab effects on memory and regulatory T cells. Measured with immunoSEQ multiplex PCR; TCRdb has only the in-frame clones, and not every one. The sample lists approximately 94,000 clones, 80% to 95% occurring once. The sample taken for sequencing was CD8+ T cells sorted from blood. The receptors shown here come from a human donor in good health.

The CDR3 here is CASSPTANYGYTF. The CDR3 DNA sequence: TGTGCCAGCAGCCCAACAGCTAACTATGGCTACACCTTC. This chain connects TRBV7-3 to TRBJ1-2; D not certain. CDR3 size: 13 residues. V gave up 5 bases and J gave up 0 bases, with 7 bases separating them. Germline V gene lookup returns CDR1 SGHTA and CDR2 FQGTGA.

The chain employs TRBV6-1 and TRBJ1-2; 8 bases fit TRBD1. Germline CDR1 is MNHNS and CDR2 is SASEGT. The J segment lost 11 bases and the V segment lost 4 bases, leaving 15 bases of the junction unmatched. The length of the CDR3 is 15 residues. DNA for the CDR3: TGTGCCAGCAGTGGGTCGGGACAGGTCAGGGTTGGGTACACCTTC. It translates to CASSGSGQVRVGYTF.

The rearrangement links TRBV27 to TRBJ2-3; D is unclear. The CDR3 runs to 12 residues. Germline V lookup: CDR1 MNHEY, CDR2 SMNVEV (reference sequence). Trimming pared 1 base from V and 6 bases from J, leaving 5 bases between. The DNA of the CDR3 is TGTGCCAGCAGTTTATTGGCGGATACGCAGTATTTT. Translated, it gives CASSLLADTQYF.

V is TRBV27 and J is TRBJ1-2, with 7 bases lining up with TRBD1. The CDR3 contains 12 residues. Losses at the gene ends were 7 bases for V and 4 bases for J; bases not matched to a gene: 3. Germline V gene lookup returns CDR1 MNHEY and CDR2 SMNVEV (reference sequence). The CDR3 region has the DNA TGTGCCAGCAAGACAGGGAGCTATGGCTACACCTTC. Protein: CASKTGSYGYTF.

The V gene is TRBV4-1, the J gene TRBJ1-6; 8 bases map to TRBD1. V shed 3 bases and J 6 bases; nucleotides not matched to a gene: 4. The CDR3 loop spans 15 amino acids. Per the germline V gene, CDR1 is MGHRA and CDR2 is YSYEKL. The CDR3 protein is CASSQAQGGNSPLHF. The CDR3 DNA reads TGCGCCAGCAGCCAGGCACAGGGGGGTAATTCACCCCTCCACTTT.

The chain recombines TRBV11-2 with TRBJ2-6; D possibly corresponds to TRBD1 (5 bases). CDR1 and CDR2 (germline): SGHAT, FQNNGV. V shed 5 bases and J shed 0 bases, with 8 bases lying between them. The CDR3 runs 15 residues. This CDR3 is CASSSRDSGANVLTF. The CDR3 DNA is TGTGCCAGCAGCAGCAGGGACTCTGGGGCCAACGTCCTGACTTTC.

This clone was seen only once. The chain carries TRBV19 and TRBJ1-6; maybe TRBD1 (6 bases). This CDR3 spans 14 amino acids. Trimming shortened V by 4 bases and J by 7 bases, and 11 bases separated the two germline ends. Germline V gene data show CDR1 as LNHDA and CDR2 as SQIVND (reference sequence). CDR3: CASSTDRGNSPLHF. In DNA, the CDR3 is TGTGCCAGTAGTACGGACAGAGGAAATTCACCCCTCCACTTT. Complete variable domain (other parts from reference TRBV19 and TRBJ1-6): DGGITQSPKYLFRKEGQNVTLSCEQNLNHDAMYWYRQDPGQGLRLIYYSQIVNDFQKGDIAEGYSVSREKKESFPLTVTSAQKNPTAFYLCASSTDRGNSPLHFGNGTRLTVT.

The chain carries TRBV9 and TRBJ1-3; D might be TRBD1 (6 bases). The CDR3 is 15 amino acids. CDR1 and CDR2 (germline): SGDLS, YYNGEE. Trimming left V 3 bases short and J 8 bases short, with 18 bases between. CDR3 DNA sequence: TGTGCCAGCAGCGGAGAGTCGACAGGTACACACACCATATATTTT. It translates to CASSGESTGTHTIYF.

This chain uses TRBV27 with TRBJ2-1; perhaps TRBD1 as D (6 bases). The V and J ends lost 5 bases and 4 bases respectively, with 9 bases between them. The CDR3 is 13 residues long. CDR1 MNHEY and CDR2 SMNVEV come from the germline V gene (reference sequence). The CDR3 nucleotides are TGTGCCAGCAGTCTCGACAGGTACAATGAGCAGTTCTTC. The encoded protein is CASSLDRYNEQFF.

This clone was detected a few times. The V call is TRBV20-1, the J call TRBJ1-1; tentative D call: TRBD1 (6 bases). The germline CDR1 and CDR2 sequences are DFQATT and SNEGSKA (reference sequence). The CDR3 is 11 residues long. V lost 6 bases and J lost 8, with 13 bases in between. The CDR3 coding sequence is TGCAGTGCGCCACAGGGATGGGAAGCTTTCTTT. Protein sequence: CSAPQGWEAFF.

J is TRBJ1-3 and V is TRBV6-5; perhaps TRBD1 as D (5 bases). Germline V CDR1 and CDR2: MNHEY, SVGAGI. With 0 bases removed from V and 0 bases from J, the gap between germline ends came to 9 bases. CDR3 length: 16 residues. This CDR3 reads CASSYSRDLSGNTIYF. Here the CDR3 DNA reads TGTGCCAGCAGTTACTCCCGGGACCTCTCTGGAAACACCATATATTTT.

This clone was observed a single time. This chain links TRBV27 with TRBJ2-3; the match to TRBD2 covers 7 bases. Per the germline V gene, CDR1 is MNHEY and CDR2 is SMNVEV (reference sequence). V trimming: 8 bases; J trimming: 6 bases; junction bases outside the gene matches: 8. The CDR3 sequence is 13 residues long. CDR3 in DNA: TGTGCCAGCCGGGAGGTGGAGGGGGATACGCAGTATTTT. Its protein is CASREVEGDTQYF.

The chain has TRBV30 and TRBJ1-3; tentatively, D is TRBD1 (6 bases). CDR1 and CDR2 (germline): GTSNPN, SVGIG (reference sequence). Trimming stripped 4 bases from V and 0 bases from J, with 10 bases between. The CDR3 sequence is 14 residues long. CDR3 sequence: CAWTDRYSGNTIYF. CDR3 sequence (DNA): TGTGCCTGGACCGACAGGTACTCTGGAAACACCATATATTTT.

The DNA for the CDR3 is TGTGCCACCGCGGAGGTGTGGAGGGGCCGGGAGACCCAGTACTTC. Translation gives CATAEVWRGRETQYF. The chain links TRBV19 to TRBJ2-5; D might be TRBD2 (6 bases). CDR3 size: 15 residues. The germline V and J ends were trimmed by 10 bases and 5 bases, with 23 bases remaining between them. CDR1 LNHDA and CDR2 SQIVND come from the germline V gene (reference sequence).

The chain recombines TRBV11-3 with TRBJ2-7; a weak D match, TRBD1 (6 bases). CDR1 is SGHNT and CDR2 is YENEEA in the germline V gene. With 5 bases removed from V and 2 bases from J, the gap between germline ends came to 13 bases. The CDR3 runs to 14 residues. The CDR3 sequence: CASSRRTAAYEQYF. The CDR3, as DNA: TGTGCCAGCAGCCGCCGGACAGCCGCCTACGAGCAGTACTTC.

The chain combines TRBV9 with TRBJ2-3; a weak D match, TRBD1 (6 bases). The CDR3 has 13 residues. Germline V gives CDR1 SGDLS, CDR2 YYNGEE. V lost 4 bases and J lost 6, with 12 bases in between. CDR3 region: CASSPDSHDTQYF. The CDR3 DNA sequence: TGTGCCAGCAGCCCGGACAGTCATGATACGCAGTATTTT.

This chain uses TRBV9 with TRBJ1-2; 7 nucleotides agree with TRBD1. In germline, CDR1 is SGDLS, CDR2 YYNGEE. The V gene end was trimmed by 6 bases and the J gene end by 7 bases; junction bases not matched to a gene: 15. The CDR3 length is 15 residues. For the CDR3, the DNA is TGTGCCAGCAACAGTCCCGGGACAGCTGTTGGTGGCTACACCTTC. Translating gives CASNSPGTAVGGYTF.

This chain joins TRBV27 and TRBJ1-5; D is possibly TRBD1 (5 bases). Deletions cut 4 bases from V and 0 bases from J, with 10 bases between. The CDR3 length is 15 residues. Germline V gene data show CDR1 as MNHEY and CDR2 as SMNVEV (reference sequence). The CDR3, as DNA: TGTGCCAGCAGTTGGGACGGTAATAGCAATCAGCCCCAGCATTTT. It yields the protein CASSWDGNSNQPQHF.

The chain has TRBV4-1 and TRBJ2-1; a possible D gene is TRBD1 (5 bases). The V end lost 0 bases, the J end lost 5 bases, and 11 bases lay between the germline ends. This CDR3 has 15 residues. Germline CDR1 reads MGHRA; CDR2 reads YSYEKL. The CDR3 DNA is TGCGCCAGCAGCCAAGAGCCAGGGTTGGACAATGAGCAGTTCTTC. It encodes CASSQEPGLDNEQFF.

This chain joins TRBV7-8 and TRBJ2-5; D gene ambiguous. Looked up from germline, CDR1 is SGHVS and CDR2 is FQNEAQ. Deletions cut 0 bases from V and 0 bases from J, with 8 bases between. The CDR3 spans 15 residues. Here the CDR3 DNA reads TGTGCCAGCAGCTTAGCTATAAACAACCAAGAGACCCAGTACTTC. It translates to CASSLAINNQETQYF.

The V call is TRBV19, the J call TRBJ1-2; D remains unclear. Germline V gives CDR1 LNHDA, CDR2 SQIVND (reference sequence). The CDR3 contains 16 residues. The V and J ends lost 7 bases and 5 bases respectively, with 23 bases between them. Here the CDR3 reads CASNTLGEGPGYGYTF. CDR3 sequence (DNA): TGTGCCAGTAATACCCTTGGGGAGGGCCCTGGATATGGCTACACCTTC.

CDR3 in amino acids: CASSQSGVSGSPGELFF. DNA for the CDR3: TGCGCCAGCAGCCAAAGCGGGGTTAGCGGGAGCCCCGGGGAGCTGTTTTTT. The V call is TRBV4-1, the J call TRBJ2-2, with 9 bases fitting TRBD2. V lost 2 bases and J lost 6; bases outside the gene matches: 10. From germline, CDR1 is MGHRA and CDR2 YSYEKL. The CDR3 contains 17 residues.

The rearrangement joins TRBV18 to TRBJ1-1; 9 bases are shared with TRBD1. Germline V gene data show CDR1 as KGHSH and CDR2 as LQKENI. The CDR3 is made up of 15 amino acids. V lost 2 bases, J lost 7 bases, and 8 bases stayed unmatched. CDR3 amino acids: CASSPAQGAPYEAFF. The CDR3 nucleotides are TGTGCCAGCTCACCAGCACAGGGGGCGCCCTATGAAGCTTTCTTT.

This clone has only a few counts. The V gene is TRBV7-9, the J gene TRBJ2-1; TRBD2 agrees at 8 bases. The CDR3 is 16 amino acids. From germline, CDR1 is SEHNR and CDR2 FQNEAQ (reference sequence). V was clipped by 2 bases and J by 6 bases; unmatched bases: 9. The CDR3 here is CASSLPGGRWGNEQFF. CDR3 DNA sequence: TGTGCCAGCAGCTTACCAGGCGGGAGGTGGGGCAATGAGCAGTTCTTC.